What follows is one T cell receptor beta chain and its context. Its target is unknown. This record belongs to a study of identifying expanded T cells in peripheral blood. Study observations and caveats: Variance in clone template counts between approximately two-week samples significantly increased with total template count across all healthy donors. Around 1.2 clones differed between technical replicates, versus roughly 17 and 20 over time.

Profiled with immunoSEQ multiplex PCR; TCRdb holds only in-frame clones, not every one. The table records approximately 59,000 clones, roughly nine tenths of them present only once. CDR1 is SGHTA and CDR2 is FQGNSA in the germline V gene. The V and J ends lost 5 bases and 4 bases respectively, with 5 bases between them. This CDR3 region has 12 residues. The TCR was taken from a person between 18 and 69 years old in good health. The V gene is TRBV7-2, the J gene TRBJ2-2, with D hard to call. Sequenced input: blood. CDR3 in amino acids: CASSQFTGELFF. In nucleotides, the CDR3 is TGTGCCAGCAGCCAATTCACCGGGGAGCTGTTTTTT.